Here is one T cell receptor beta chain with its context. Trimming cost V 5 bases and J 1 base; bases outside gene matches: 4. CDR3 length: 15 amino acids. The germline V gene encodes CDR1 SGHAT and CDR2 FQNNGV. Sequencing was performed with immunoSEQ multiplex PCR; in TCRdb, only in-frame clones are kept and a portion is missing. The sample records about 74,000 clones, approximately 86% being singletons. The sample comes from a study of T cell changes during pregnancy in multiple sclerosis. The starting material was peripheral blood, obtained before pregnancy. The V call is TRBV11-2, the J call TRBJ2-2; 7 positions agree with TRBD1. This clonotype originated in a female donor with multiple sclerosis, enrolled in a pregnancy study. The CDR3 DNA reads as TGTGCCAGCAGCGACAGGGTCAAGAACACCGGGGAGCTGTTTTTT. Its protein is CASSDRVKNTGELFF.